One and the same sample provided the 2 T cell receptor beta chains below, sequenced in a study of T cell repertoires in cytomegalovirus infection. The antigens of these receptors remain unknown. TCRdb reprocessed the reads via MiXCR and lists one record per CDR3 protein. The sample has around 34,000 distinct CDR3 sequences, about 54% seen once. This material consisted of CD8+ T cells from cultured PBMCs, taken from culture after CMV antigen stimulation. These receptors were obtained from a human donor in good health (CMV status not recorded). Some clones in this sample may be carry-over from other donors' samples.

This clonotype appeared a few times. J is TRBJ1-1 and V is TRBV7-6, with 8 nucleotides matching TRBD1. The germline CDR1 and CDR2 sequences are SGHVS and FNYEAQ. The ends lost 3 bases at V and 0 bases at J; junction bases unmatched: 3. This CDR3 has 15 residues. CDR3 sequence: CASSFDRGMNTEAFF. CDR3 sequence (DNA): TGTGCCAGCAGCTTCGACAGGGGAATGAACACTGAAGCTTTCTTT.

In its sample, this clonotype was seen a few times. CDR3 residues: CASRKWRGRLNTEAFF. In DNA, the CDR3 is TGTGCCAGCCGAAAGTGGAGGGGCAGGCTGAACACTGAAGCTTTCTTT. The chain links TRBV28 to TRBJ1-1, with D tentatively TRBD1 (5 bases). The germline V and J ends were trimmed by 8 bases and 0 bases, with 19 bases remaining between them. CDR3 length: 16 residues. Germline loops: CDR1 MDHEN, CDR2 SYDVKM.